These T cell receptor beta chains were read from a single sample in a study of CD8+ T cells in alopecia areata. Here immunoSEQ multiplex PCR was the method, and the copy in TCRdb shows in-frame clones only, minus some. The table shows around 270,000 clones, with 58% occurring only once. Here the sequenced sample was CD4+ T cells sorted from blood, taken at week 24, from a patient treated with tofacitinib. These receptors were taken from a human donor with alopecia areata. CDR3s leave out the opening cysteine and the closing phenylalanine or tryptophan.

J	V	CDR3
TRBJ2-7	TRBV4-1	ASRLERDTSYEQY
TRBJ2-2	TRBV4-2	ASSQDPGDTGELF
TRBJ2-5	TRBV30	ASSGQGRTFGYQETQY
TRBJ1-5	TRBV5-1	ASSPQGAEQPQH
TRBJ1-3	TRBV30	AWSASTGGNTIY
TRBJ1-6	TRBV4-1	ASSPRTSRYNNSPLH
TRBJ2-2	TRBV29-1	SVTTSGELF
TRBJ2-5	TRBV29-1	SSLRETQY
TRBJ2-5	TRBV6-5	ASSRGGGQETQY
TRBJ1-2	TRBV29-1	TAGVSSGYT
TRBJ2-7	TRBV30	AWRKVSYEQY
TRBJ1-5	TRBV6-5	ASRTQSGPQH
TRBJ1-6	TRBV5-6	ASSLNSRALH
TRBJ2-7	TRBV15	ATSREWTGLASYEQY
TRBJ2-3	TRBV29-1	SGWQGSTDTQY
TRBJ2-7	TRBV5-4	ASSLETGSYEQY
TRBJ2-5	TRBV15	ATSRDARQETQY
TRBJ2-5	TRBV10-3	AISPGQGIGGETQY
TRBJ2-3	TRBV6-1	ASSAQTGRDTQY
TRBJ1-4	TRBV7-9	ASSSNPYSTSNEKLF
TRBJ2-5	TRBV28	ASSTRTSGGVETQY
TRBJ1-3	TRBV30	AWSDTGGLGNTIY
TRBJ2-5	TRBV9	ASSPGTEAETQY
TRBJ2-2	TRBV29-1	SVVKRGPNTGELF
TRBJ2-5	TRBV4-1	ASSQLMYQETQY
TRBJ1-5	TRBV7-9	ASSSYSFSGTANQPQH
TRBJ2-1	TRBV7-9	ASSSLGGDEQF
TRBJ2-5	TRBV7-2	ASSLRLAGGQETQY
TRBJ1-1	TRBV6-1	ASRVEPVNTEAF
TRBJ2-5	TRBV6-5	ASSYSLAGVQETQY
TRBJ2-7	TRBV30	AWSLTGNEQY
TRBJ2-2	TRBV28	ASSLRVGTSTGELF
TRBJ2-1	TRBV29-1	KGAGIRDNEQF
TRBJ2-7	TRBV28	ASILRDRGEQY
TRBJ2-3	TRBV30	AWSVEGRGPDTQY
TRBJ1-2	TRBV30	AWSLPPGRYGYT
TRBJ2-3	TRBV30	AWSVFSGGPQLGDTQY
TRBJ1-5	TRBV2	ASSEENASLQPQH
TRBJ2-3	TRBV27	ASSPAEGATDTQY
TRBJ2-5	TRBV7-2	ASSLMGRGETQY
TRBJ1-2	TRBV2	ASRVHSDADRAAYGYT
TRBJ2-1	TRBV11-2	ASSLESASGGYNEQF
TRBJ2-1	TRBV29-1	SVDPYNEQF
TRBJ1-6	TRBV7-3	ASSPSGGANSPLH
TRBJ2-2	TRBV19	ASSFRPLTGELF
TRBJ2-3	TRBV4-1	ASGFSMRTKSTDTQY
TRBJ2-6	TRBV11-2	ASSPQFGANVLT
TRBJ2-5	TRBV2	ASSRLQETQY
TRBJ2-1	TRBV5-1	ASSSGTSGKSSYNEQF
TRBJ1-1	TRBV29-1	SVVGGSEAF
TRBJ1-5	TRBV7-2	ASSAPPQPQH
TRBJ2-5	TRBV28	ASSFSLGGETQY
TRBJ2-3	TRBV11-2	ASSLSVGTDTQY
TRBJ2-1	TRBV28	ASSPRGYRSSYNEQF
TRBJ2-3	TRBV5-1	ASSLAGQGTTDTQY
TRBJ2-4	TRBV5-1	ASSSNPPQGANAPQY
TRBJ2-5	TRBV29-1	SVEDVGRPQETQY
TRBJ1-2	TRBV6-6	ASRDRDYT
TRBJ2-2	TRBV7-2	ASSLEYTGELF